This TCR beta chain stems from a study of blood T cell repertoires in COVID-19 (dated by TCRdb to the early 2020s). Regarding the study in general: Samples from collaborators originated in the United States, Italy and Spain and spanned both the acute and convalescent phases of COVID-19. Sample metadata almost always included a de-identified subject ID, COVID-19 status, age in years and sex. The repertoires were made available in a free public database intended to serve as a resource for research on the immune response to SARS-CoV-2. Subjects who had been exposed to COVID-19, were actively infected with it, or had recovered from it provided the deeply sampled blood TCRbeta repertoires that made up the dataset. The samples were drawn from the first 160 participants of the ongoing ImmuneRACE study and from 1,254 subjects provided by 6 global collaborators. The material from the prospective study consisted of cDNA or gDNA derived from T cells, B-cell-depleted T cells, or PBMCs. Where available, HLA class I and class II types were obtained from metadata supplied by the sample provider rather than from assay-based typing.

The immunoSEQ Assay, a bias-controlled multiplex PCR, was used to amplify TCRbeta CDR3 regions from genomic DNA. As for how the authors treated the data: The number of nucleated cells in each sample was estimated by amplification of reference gene primers within the assay. Sequence reads were collapsed and filtered to measure the absolute abundance of every unique TCRbeta CDR3 rearrangement. For each sample, productive Simpson clonality was calculated as the square root of Simpson's diversity index over productive rearrangements. TCRdb retrieved this table from immuneACCESS and kept in-frame rearrangements only. Not all clones are present; in checked studies, unresolved V genes account for under half, and no reason is known for the remainder. That table is the source of V, J and clone size, and D and trimming were worked out from the DNA. The sample yields 250,000 to 350,000 clones; around 91% were counted once. The ten largest clones take up over 2% of the sample.

CDR1 and CDR2 were assigned from the germline V gene as MNHEY and SVGEGT. V sheds 7 bases and J sheds 5 bases, leaving 15 bases between their ends. The CDR3 runs 13 residues from the cysteine to the phenylalanine. CDR3 DNA is the only sequence kept; it has 39 bases, read in frame from the first base. Findings and caveats that apply to the study as a whole: How much clinical and demographic metadata was included differed by source and by participant, and the metadata was provided uncurated.

Details on this clone: The clone's antigen remains unknown. Per-base quality was not reported, and no clone a single base away is much larger than it.

In the prospective study, participants were about 18 to 90 years old, resided in 25 or so geographic areas of the United States, and were enrolled through a virtual design. Cohort assignment in the prospective study relied on participant-reported clinical history from a screening survey and a study questionnaire. For ImmuneRACE Cohort 3, a participant was defined as recovered based on two consecutive negative NP/OP PCR tests, clearance by a healthcare professional, or resolution of symptoms. In the prospective study, mobile phlebotomists collected whole blood, serum and a nasopharyngeal or oropharyngeal swab from each participant. Prospective study participants could optionally give additional blood draws and questionnaires over an approximately 2-month period. Prospective study blood samples were shipped either frozen or at room temperature before DNA extraction.

The specimen sequenced was PBMCs or T cells enriched from blood (not recorded which). This receptor was taken from a woman under 30 who had recovered from COVID-19. The chain employs TRBV6-2 or TRBV6-3 and TRBJ2-7; TRBD2 could be the D gene, as 6 bases match. The DNA is TGTGCCAGCACCCCACCATCGGGGGACGAGCAGTACTTC. Its protein is CASTPPSGDEQYF.